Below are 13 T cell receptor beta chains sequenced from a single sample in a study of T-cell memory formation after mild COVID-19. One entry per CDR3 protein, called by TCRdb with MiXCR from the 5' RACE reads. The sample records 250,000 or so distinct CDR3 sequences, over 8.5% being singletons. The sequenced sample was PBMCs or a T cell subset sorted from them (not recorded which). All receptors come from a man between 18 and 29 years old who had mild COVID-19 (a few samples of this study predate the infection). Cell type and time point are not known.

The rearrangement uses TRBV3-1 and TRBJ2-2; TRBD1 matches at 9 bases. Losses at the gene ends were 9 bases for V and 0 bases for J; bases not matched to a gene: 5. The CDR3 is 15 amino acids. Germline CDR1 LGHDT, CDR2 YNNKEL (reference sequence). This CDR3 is CASARDRANTGELFF. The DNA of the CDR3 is TGTGCCAGTGCCCGGGACAGGGCGAACACCGGGGAGCTGTTTTTT.

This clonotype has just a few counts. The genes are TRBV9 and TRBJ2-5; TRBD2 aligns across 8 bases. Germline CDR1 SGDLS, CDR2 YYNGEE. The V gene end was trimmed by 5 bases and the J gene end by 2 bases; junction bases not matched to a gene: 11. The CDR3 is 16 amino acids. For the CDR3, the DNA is TGTGCCAGCAGTCCTATAGGGGGACTAGGGCAAGAGACCCAGTACTTC. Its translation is CASSPIGGLGQETQYF.

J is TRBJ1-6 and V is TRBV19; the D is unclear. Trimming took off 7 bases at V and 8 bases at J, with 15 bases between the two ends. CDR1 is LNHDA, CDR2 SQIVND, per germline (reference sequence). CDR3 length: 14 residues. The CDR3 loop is CASTSDARYSPLHF. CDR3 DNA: TGTGCCAGTACGTCCGACGCGAGGTATTCACCCCTCCACTTT.

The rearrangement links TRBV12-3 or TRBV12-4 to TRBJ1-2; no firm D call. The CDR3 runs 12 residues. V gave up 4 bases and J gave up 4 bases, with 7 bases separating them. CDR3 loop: CASSSVGYGYTF. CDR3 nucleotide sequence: TGTGCCAGCAGTTCCGTGGGCTATGGCTACACCTTC.

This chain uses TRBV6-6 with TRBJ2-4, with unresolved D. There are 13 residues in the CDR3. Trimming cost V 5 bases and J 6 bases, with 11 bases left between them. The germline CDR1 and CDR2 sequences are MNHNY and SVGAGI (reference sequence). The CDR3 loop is CASSPGFANIQYF. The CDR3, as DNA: TGTGCCAGCAGTCCTGGATTTGCAAACATTCAGTACTTC.

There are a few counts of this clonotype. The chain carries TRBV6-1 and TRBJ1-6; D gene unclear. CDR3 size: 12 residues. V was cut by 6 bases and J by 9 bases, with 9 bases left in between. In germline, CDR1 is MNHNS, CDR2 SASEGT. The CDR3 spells CASSPKGSPLHF. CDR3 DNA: TGTGCCAGCAGCCCAAAGGGTTCACCCCTCCACTTT.

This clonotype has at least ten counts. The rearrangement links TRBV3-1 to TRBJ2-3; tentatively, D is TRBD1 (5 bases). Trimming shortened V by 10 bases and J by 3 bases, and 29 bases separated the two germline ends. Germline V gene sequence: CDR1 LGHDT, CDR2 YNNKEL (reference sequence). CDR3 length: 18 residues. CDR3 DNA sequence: TGTGCCACCTCCGGGCCGATCCGCAGGGATATAGGAACAGATACGCAGTATTTT. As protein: CATSGPIRRDIGTDTQYF.

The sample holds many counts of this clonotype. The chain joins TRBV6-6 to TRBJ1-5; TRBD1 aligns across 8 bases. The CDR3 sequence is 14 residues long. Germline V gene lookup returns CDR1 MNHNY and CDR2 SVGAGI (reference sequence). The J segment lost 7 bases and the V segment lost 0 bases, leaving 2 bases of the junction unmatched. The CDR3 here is CASSYSDRAQPQHF. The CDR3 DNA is TGTGCCAGCAGTTACTCGGACAGGGCCCAGCCCCAGCATTTT.

CDR3 nucleotides: TGTGCCAGCAGCCTAGAGCAGTTCTCCCGGGGCTATGGCTACACCTTC. As protein: CASSLEQFSRGYGYTF. The chain recombines TRBV7-9 with TRBJ1-2; D ambiguous. Deletions cut 5 bases from V and 4 bases from J, with 20 bases between. The CDR3 runs to 16 residues. Per the germline V gene, CDR1 is SEHNR and CDR2 is FQNEAQ (reference sequence).

The CDR3 DNA reads as TGTGCCAGCCACTCACCGGGTGCCGGGGAGCTGTTTTTT. Residues: CASHSPGAGELFF. The genes are TRBV19 and TRBJ2-2, with D unresolved. Germline CDR1 reads LNHDA; CDR2 reads SQIVND (reference sequence). The CDR3 extends over 13 amino acids. Between the trimmed V and J ends, which lost 9 bases and 6 bases, there was a span of 14 bases.

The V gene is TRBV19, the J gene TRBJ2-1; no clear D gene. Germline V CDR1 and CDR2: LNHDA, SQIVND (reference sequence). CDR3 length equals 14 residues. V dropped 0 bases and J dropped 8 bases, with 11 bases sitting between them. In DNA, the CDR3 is TGTGCCAGTAGTATAGATCCCGGGTCGGATGAGCAGTTCTTC. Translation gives CASSIDPGSDEQFF.

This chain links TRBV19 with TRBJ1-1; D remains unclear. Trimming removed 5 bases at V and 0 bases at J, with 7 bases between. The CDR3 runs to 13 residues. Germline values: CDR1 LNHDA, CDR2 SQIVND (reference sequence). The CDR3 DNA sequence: TGTGCCAGTAGTCTCAAGATGAACACTGAAGCTTTCTTT. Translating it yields CASSLKMNTEAFF.

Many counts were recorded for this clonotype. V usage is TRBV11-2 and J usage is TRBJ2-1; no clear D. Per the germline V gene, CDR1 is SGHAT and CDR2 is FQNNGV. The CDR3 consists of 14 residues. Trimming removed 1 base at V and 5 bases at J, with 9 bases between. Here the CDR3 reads CASSLVNFHNEQFF. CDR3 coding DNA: TGTGCCAGCAGCTTAGTGAACTTCCACAATGAGCAGTTCTTC.